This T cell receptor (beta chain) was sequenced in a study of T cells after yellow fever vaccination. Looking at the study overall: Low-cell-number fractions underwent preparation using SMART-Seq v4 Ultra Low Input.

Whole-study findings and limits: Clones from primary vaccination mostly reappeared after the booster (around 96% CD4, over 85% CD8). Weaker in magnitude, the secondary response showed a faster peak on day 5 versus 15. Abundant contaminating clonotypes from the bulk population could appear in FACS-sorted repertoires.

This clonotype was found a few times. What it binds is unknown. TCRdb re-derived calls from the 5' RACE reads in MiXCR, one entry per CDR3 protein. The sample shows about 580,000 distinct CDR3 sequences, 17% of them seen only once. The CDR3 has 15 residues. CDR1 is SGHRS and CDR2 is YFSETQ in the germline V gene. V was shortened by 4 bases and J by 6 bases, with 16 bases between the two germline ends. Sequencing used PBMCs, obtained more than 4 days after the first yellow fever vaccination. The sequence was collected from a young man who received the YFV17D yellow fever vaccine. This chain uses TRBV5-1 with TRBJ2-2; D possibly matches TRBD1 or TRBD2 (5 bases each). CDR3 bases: TGCGCCAGCAGCGGTAACCGGGGCCCCCCCGGGGAGCTGTTTTTT. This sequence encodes CASSGNRGPPGELFF.